Described below is a single TCR beta chain sequence and its context. Its target is unknown. These data are taken from a study of T cell repertoires in cytomegalovirus infection. With 5 bases removed from V and 0 bases from J, the gap between germline ends came to 13 bases. The CDR3 totals 15 residues. CDR1 is SGHTA, CDR2 FQGNSA, per germline. TCRdb recomputed calls from the reads with MiXCR, one row per CDR3 protein. The table shows a few hundred thousand distinct CDR3 sequences, with 20% to 25% occurring only once. The chain joins TRBV7-2 to TRBJ1-2; D may be TRBD1 (6 bases). This receptor was taken from a human donor in good health (CMV status not recorded). Some clones in this sample may be carry-over from other donors' samples. The sample was cultured PBMCs, taken from culture after CMV antigen stimulation. The CDR3 region is CASSTGQTPNYGYTF. The CDR3 bases are TGTGCCAGCAGCACCGGACAGACCCCTAACTATGGCTACACCTTC.